This TCR beta chain was obtained from a study of T-cell memory formation after mild COVID-19. One entry per CDR3 protein results from TCRdb running MiXCR on the 5' RACE reads. The sample contains about 340,000 distinct CDR3 sequences, around a fifth of which appear only once. This clonotype occurred a few times. Sample: PBMCs or a T cell subset sorted from them (not recorded which). This receptor was taken from an adult woman who had mild COVID-19 (a few samples of this study predate the infection). Cell type and time point are not known.

CDR3 nucleotide sequence: TGTGCCAGCAGTTCCCCCGGGACAGGGGGCTCAGCTTTCTTT. This codes for CASSSPGTGGSAFF. The chain is built from TRBV6-5 and TRBJ1-1; 12 positions match TRBD1. Per germline, CDR1 MNHEY and CDR2 SVGAGI. The CDR3 consists of 14 residues. Germline trimming cut 4 bases from V and 10 bases from J; bases unmatched to any gene: 7.